The TCR beta chain described here comes from a study of T cells in localized non-small cell lung cancer (dated by TCRdb to 2019 to 2021). With regard to the full study: Comparing tumors with uninvolved tumor-adjacent lungs, the study looked at the T cell repertoires of a few hundred patients with early-stage NSCLC. The cohort consisted of roughly 240 treatment-naive NSCLC patients whose localized lung tumors had been resected. The mean age of the NSCLC patients was roughly 70 years, with about 130 men and 85 to 110 women. Results and caveats for the whole study, not just this receptor: Longer overall survival was associated with higher blood T cell density, whereas shorter survival was associated with higher adjacent-lung clonality. Since the design was exploratory, TCR variables were selected using unadjusted p-values with no false-discovery rate correction. Because multi-region tumor sequencing was not done, intratumor heterogeneity could not be ruled out. The highest T cell clonality was observed in uninvolved tumor-adjacent lung, where clonality exceeded that of tumor, suggesting that antigenic responses were more focused in uninvolved tumor-adjacent lung. A median of roughly 60 of the top 100 tumor clones were detected in paired uninvolved adjacent lung, and approximately 28 of these tumor clones were also found among the top 100 clones of the paired uninvolved adjacent lung.

The immunoSEQ Assay was used to sequence TCR beta CDR3 regions from DNA. The study's processing was this. To compute T cell density, TCR beta template counts were normalized to usable DNA, which was estimated by amplifying housekeeping genes. The preseqR package was used to estimate richness by extrapolating to 400,000 templates for PBMC samples and to 120,000 templates for tissue samples. Clonality was defined as one minus Pielou's evenness. Differential abundance testing on productive amino-acid clonotypes, with a minimum total count of 5 and an alpha of 0.1, was used to identify tissue-enriched TCRs. The Jaccard Index and the Morisita Overlap Index were used to measure repertoire overlap between compartments. GLIPH grouped TCR beta CDR3s together with public tetramer-defined viral CDR3s, and a viral motif had to include at least three viral sequences and also show V-gene enrichment. The clones in this table, taken by TCRdb from immuneACCESS, are in-frame only. Not every clone is retained; where verified, under half of the shortfall comes from an unresolved V gene, and the cause of the rest is unknown. The DNA gave D and trimming, while V, J and clone size come from that table. For this sample there are approximately 2,800 clones; around 32% appear just once. The top ten hold around 21% of the sample.

By how much of the sample it makes up, this clone is large (0.1 to 1%). The clone's antigen remains unknown. Base-call qualities are not available, and no considerably larger clone is one nucleotide away. At the junction V is shortened by 0 bases and J by 3 bases, with 17 bases in between. Spanning cysteine to phenylalanine, the CDR3 consists of 17 amino acids. Here the CDR3 DNA is all that survives: 51 bases in frame from base 1. The CDR1 and CDR2 encoded by the germline V gene are SGHNT and YENEEA. At diagnosis, peripheral blood, uninvolved tumor-adjacent lung and tumor were collected and stored as a combination of fresh-frozen and FFPE material.

The sample in question was lung tumor tissue, obtained before any cancer treatment. The chain is made from TRBV11-3 and TRBJ1-1; the D gene is perhaps TRBD1, on 6 matching bases. The receptor was derived from a female donor of 60 years or more with stage II squamous cell lung carcinoma. The DNA is as follows: TGTGCCAGCAGCTTAGAAGGGACAAGCCCATGGGACACTGAAGCTTTCTTT. The resulting protein is CASSLEGTSPWDTEAFF. The variable domain in full, with residues beyond the CDR3 obtained from the reference TRBV11-3 and TRBJ1-1 genes, is EAGVVQSPRYKIIEKKQPVAFWCNPISGHNTLYWYLQNLGQGPELLIRYENEEAVDDSQLPKDRFSAERLKGVDSTLKIQPAELGDSAVYLCASSLEGTSPWDTEAFFGQGTRLTVV.